This T cell receptor (beta chain) was documented in a study of shared clonotypes between healthy human individuals. Across the study: Each donor contributed plates that comprised three CD4 naive, three CD4 memory, two CD8 naive and one CD8 memory.

Study results and limitations: Incomplete sequencing of sorted subsets was indicated by rarefaction despite large depth.

V was trimmed by 6 bases and J by 9 bases, leaving 8 bases between them. The CDR3 totals 11 residues. CDR1 is MDHEN, CDR2 SYDVKM, per germline. As concerns this clone: What it binds is unknown.

Some 30,000 T cell genomes (around 200 ng DNA) went into each sorted-subset replicate. Measured with immunoSEQ multiplex PCR; TCRdb has only the in-frame clones, and not every one. The repertoire holds more than 1 million clones, with about 80% as singletons. The chain employs TRBV28 and TRBJ2-2; D gene uncertain. The specimen sequenced was memory CD4+ T cells from PBMCs. Documented subset: CD45RA-negative fraction. This clonotype originated in a man aged 18 to 30 in good health. Some clones in this sample may be carry-over from other donors' samples. The CDR3: CASSEDWELFF. CDR3 in DNA: TGTGCCAGCAGCGAAGATTGGGAGCTGTTTTTT.